Listed here are 10 T cell receptor beta chains from one sample, sequenced in a study of shared clonotypes between healthy human individuals. Libraries were prepared by immunoSEQ multiplex PCR; TCRdb keeps only in-frame clonotypes and omits some of them. The table has roughly 2.2 million clones, around 92% seen once. Sequencing used naive CD4+ T cells from PBMCs. The subset is: CD45RA+ positively selected. These receptors were taken from a young man in good health. Some clones in this sample may be carry-over from other donors' samples.

Comments on this clone: At the DNA level, this CDR3 is encoded by other sequences in the same sample as well. This rearrangement joins TRBV28 to TRBJ2-7, with 7 bases lining up with TRBD2. V lost 2 bases and J lost 4; bases outside the gene matches: 5. CDR1 is MDHEN and CDR2 is SYDVKM in the germline V gene. CDR3 length equals 14 residues. CDR3 protein: CASSLGGSRYEQYF. For the CDR3, the DNA is TGTGCCAGCAGTTTAGGCGGGAGTCGGTACGAGCAGTACTTC. Full variable domain (missing parts from reference TRBV28 and TRBJ2-7): DVKVTQSSRYLVKRTGEKVFLECVQDMDHENMFWYRQDPGLGLRLIYFSYDVKMKEKGDIPEGYSVSREKKERFSLILESASTNQTSMYLCASSLGGSRYEQYFGPGTRLTVT.

J is TRBJ2-7 and V is TRBV5-1, with TRBD1 as a possible D gene (6 bases). V was pared by 0 bases and J by 2 bases, with 15 bases between. This CDR3 is built from 16 residues. Germline V gene data show CDR1 as SGHRS and CDR2 as YFSETQ. CDR3 in DNA: TGCGCCAGCAGCTTGGTTTCCAGACAGGAGGCCTACGAGCAGTACTTC. Its protein product is CASSLVSRQEAYEQYF.

The chain joins TRBV18 to TRBJ2-5; no clear D. CDR1 is KGHSH and CDR2 is LQKENI in the germline V gene. The CDR3 has 13 amino acids. Trimming took 4 bases from V and 5 from J, leaving 11 bases between them. The CDR3, as DNA: TGTGCCAGCTCACTACGGCACGGCGAGACCCAGTACTTC. Residues: CASSLRHGETQYF.

J is TRBJ1-1 and V is TRBV6-1; D remains unclear. Looked up from germline, CDR1 is MNHNS and CDR2 is SASEGT. V lost 5 bases and J 6 bases, leaving 7 bases between the germline ends. The CDR3 consists of 11 residues. CDR3 residues: CASSYGPEAFF. CDR3 bases: TGTGCCAGCAGTTACGGTCCTGAAGCTTTCTTT.

The chain employs TRBV20-1 and TRBJ2-7; the D is unclear. V was cut by 3 bases and J by 5 bases, with 8 bases left in between. The CDR3 loop spans 11 amino acids. Germline values: CDR1 DFQATT, CDR2 SNEGSKA (reference sequence). The CDR3, as DNA: TGCAGTGCTAGTGTTATCCACGAGCAGTACTTC. Residues: CSASVIHEQYF.

The rearrangement links TRBV27 to TRBJ1-2, with 8 bases aligning to TRBD1. Germline assignment: CDR1 MNHEY and CDR2 SMNVEV (reference sequence). The length of the CDR3 is 14 residues. The trim removed 5 bases at V and 4 bases at J, leaving 6 bases unmatched. The CDR3 nucleotides are TGTGCCAGCAGTGGAAGGGACAGGAGCTATGGCTACACCTTC. Its protein is CASSGRDRSYGYTF.

The rearrangement joins TRBV4-1 to TRBJ2-5; 9 bases align to TRBD2. The junction had 13 bases not matched to a gene; V was cut back by 4 bases and J by 4 bases. The germline gives CDR1 MGHRA, CDR2 YSYEKL. The CDR3 extends over 17 amino acids. In DNA form, the CDR3 reads TGCGCCAGCAGCCCCCTCGGGTCTAGCGGGAAGCGAGAGACCCAGTACTTC. Residues: CASSPLGSSGKRETQYF.

This clone was counted a few times. Other DNA sequences in this sample translate to the same CDR3. V and J are TRBV5-1 and TRBJ2-2, with a tentative D call TRBD2 (5 bases). Trimming pared 0 bases from V and 0 bases from J, leaving 6 bases between. Germline V gives CDR1 SGHRS, CDR2 YFSETQ. The length of the CDR3 is 15 residues. The CDR3 DNA is TGCGCCAGCAGCTTGGACGGGGCGAACACCGGGGAGCTGTTTTTT. Protein sequence: CASSLDGANTGELFF.

This clone was observed a handful of times. The CDR3 sequence: CASREWNTEAFF. DNA for the CDR3: TGTGCCAGCAGGGAATGGAACACTGAAGCTTTCTTT. The gene calls are TRBV6-5 and TRBJ1-1; D ambiguous. Germline CDR1 MNHEY, CDR2 SVGAGI. The CDR3 is made up of 12 amino acids. Between the trimmed V and J ends, which lost 6 bases and 1 base, there was a span of 6 bases.

The chain is built from TRBV2 and TRBJ1-6; D perhaps matches TRBD1 (5 bases). CDR1 is SNHLY, CDR2 FYNNEI, per germline. Trimming took off 6 bases at V and 8 bases at J, with 20 bases between the two ends. The CDR3 is 16 amino acids. CDR3 region: CASRPPGTPGDSPLHF. The DNA of the CDR3 is TGTGCCAGCAGGCCACCCGGGACGCCCGGGGATTCACCCCTCCACTTT.